The 27 T cell receptor beta chains given below trace back to one sample, sequenced in a study of cytomegalovirus exposure and HLA in healthy donors. It was with 60 Vbeta and 13 Jbeta primers that the PCR ran. The table came from immunoSEQ multiplex PCR; TCRdb's copy has only in-frame clones and leaves some out. Across over 65,000 clones, the top ten clones capture 1.1% of the sample. Sample: PBMCs. The receptors come from a woman aged 25 to 39 in good health and CMV-seronegative.

This chain links TRBV5-1 with TRBJ1-5, with D maybe TRBD1 (5 bases). The CDR3 extends over 13 amino acids. Trimming took 4 bases from V and 6 from J, leaving 11 bases between them. Germline values: CDR1 SGHRS, CDR2 YFSETQ. DNA for the CDR3: TGCGCCAGCAGCACCGTAACAGGTCAGCCCCAGCATTTT. This encodes CASSTVTGQPQHF.

The rearrangement uses TRBV20-1 and TRBJ2-1; D unclear. The germline V gene encodes CDR1 DFQATT and CDR2 SNEGSKA (reference sequence). The CDR3 runs 11 residues. Deletions cut 5 bases from V and 8 bases from J, with 10 bases between. CDR3 region: CSAPRGHEQFF. For the CDR3, the DNA is TGCAGTGCTCCCCGTGGCCATGAGCAGTTCTTC.

V usage is TRBV19 and J usage is TRBJ1-1; no clear D. Germline assignment: CDR1 LNHDA and CDR2 SQIVND (reference sequence). The V gene lost 5 bases and the J gene lost 3 bases, with 16 bases spanning the gap. This CDR3 spans 15 amino acids. Written as DNA, the CDR3 is TGTGCCAGTAGTCTCCACCCTACGCGGGACACTGAAGCTTTCTTT. Its translation: CASSLHPTRDTEAFF.

The chain employs TRBV2 and TRBJ2-7; tentative D call: TRBD2 (5 bases). This CDR3 contains 14 residues. Germline CDR1 reads SNHLY; CDR2 reads FYNNEI. Trimming removed 0 bases from V and 3 bases from J, with 9 bases in between. The CDR3 protein is CASSEAPGNYEQYF. CDR3 DNA sequence: TGTGCCAGCAGTGAAGCGCCGGGGAACTACGAGCAGTACTTC.

V gene TRBV27 combines with J gene TRBJ2-7, with D unclear. From germline, CDR1 is MNHEY and CDR2 SMNVEV (reference sequence). V lost 5 bases and J 4 bases, leaving 15 bases between the germline ends. This CDR3 is built from 14 residues. The CDR3 DNA reads TGTGCCAGCAGTCCTTCCCGAGAGTCGTACGAGCAGTACTTC. It is translated as CASSPSRESYEQYF.

The genes are TRBV5-6 and TRBJ1-2; the match to TRBD1 covers 7 bases. The junction had 3 bases not matched to a gene; V was cut back by 4 bases and J by 3 bases. Germline loops: CDR1 SGHDT, CDR2 YYEEEE. This CDR3 region has 13 residues. Written as DNA, the CDR3 is TGTGCCAGCAGCCTCGGACAGGACTATGGCTACACCTTC. It translates to CASSLGQDYGYTF.

The chain uses TRBV19 and TRBJ1-4; the match to TRBD1 covers 9 bases. The CDR3 loop spans 14 amino acids. The J segment lost 8 bases and the V segment lost 5 bases, leaving 6 bases of the junction unmatched. The germline gives CDR1 LNHDA, CDR2 SQIVND (reference sequence). CDR3: CASSSRTGVEKLFF. The DNA of the CDR3 is TGTGCCAGTAGTTCTCGGACAGGGGTCGAAAAACTGTTTTTT.

CDR3 DNA: TGTGCCAGCAGCTTTCAGGCGGGACCAGTCGAGCAGTTCTTC. It encodes CASSFQAGPVEQFF. This rearrangement joins TRBV5-4 to TRBJ2-1, with D possibly TRBD2 on 6 matching bases. Trimming took 2 bases from V and 10 from J, leaving 16 bases between them. The CDR3 spans 14 residues. Germline V CDR1 and CDR2: SGHNT, YYREEE (reference sequence).

The chain links TRBV5-4 to TRBJ2-1; 9 bases are shared with TRBD2. Germline-derived CDR1 and CDR2 are SGHNT and YYREEE (reference sequence). This CDR3 is 16 amino acids long. Trimming at V came to 2 bases and at J to 0 bases, leaving 3 bases not matched to a gene. CDR3 nucleotide sequence: TGTGCCAGCAGCTTCCTAGCGGGGACCTCCTACAATGAGCAGTTCTTC. Encoded protein: CASSFLAGTSYNEQFF.

J is TRBJ2-2 and V is TRBV29-1; 7 nucleotides agree with TRBD2. Losses at the gene ends were 6 bases for V and 7 bases for J; bases not matched to a gene: 5. Germline CDR1 and CDR2: SQVTM and ANQGSEA. The CDR3 consists of 12 residues. Written as DNA, the CDR3 is TGCAGCGTAAGAGGGGAGGGCGGGGAGCTGTTTTTT. Translated, it gives CSVRGEGGELFF.

The chain couples TRBV11-2 to TRBJ2-3, with 7 bases lining up with TRBD2. The CDR3 totals 14 residues. Germline V gene sequence: CDR1 SGHAT, CDR2 FQNNGV. Trimming at V came to 2 bases and at J to 3 bases, leaving 2 bases not matched to a gene. CDR3 in DNA: TGTGCCAGCAGCTTACTAGCGGCAACAGATACGCAGTATTTT. Translation gives CASSLLAATDTQYF.

V gene TRBV6-5 combines with J gene TRBJ2-1; D unresolved. Trimming pared 0 bases from V and 5 bases from J, leaving 5 bases between. The CDR3 runs to 13 residues. Germline V gene data show CDR1 as MNHEY and CDR2 as SVGAGI. CDR3 residues: CASSYSPNNEQFF. For the CDR3, the DNA is TGTGCCAGCAGTTACTCCCCCAACAATGAGCAGTTCTTC.

Regarding this clone: This sample includes further DNA sequences coding for the same CDR3. V usage is TRBV2 and J usage is TRBJ1-1, with D possibly TRBD1 on 6 matching bases. This CDR3 is built from 11 residues. Germline lookup yields CDR1 SNHLY and CDR2 FYNNEI. V was trimmed by 7 bases and J by 5 bases, leaving 8 bases between them. CDR3 region: CASKGGTEAFF. The CDR3 region has the DNA TGTGCCAGCAAAGGGGGAACTGAAGCTTTCTTT. The full variable domain, completed using reference TRBV2 and TRBJ1-1, is EPEVTQTPSHQVTQMGQEVILRCVPISNHLYFYWYRQILGQKVEFLVSFYNNEISEKSEIFDDQFSVERPDGSNFTLKIRSTKLEDSAMYFCASKGGTEAFFGQGTRLTVV.

The V call is TRBV6-1, the J call TRBJ1-1, with 9 bases fitting TRBD1. The CDR3 runs 15 residues. The V gene end was trimmed by 5 bases and the J gene end by 0 bases; junction bases not matched to a gene: 4. Germline V gives CDR1 MNHNS, CDR2 SASEGT. CDR3 protein: CASSTGGRLNTEAFF. Here the CDR3 DNA reads TGTGCCAGCAGTACAGGGGGCAGGTTGAACACTGAAGCTTTCTTT.

The V call is TRBV27, the J call TRBJ1-6; D uncertain. There are 12 residues in the CDR3. Germline lookup yields CDR1 MNHEY and CDR2 SMNVEV (reference sequence). The germline V and J ends were trimmed by 3 bases and 8 bases, with 5 bases remaining between them. The CDR3 DNA is TGTGCCAGCAGTTTGGGAGATTCACCCCTCCACTTT. Encoded protein: CASSLGDSPLHF.

The chain employs TRBV6-6 and TRBJ2-7; 8 nucleotides agree with TRBD1. With 4 bases clipped from V and 3 bases from J, the junction kept 8 bases outside the gene matches. CDR1 is MNHNY and CDR2 is SVGAGI in the germline V gene (reference sequence). The CDR3 is 15 amino acids. CDR3 coding DNA: TGTGCCAGCAGTTCTAACGACAGGGGAGGCTACGAGCAGTACTTC. Protein: CASSSNDRGGYEQYF.

The chain couples TRBV19 to TRBJ1-1, with TRBD1 as a possible D gene (6 bases). CDR1 LNHDA and CDR2 SQIVND come from the germline V gene (reference sequence). Trimming shortened V by 7 bases and J by 5 bases, and 20 bases separated the two germline ends. The CDR3 runs 15 residues. This CDR3 reads CASNSKRGGRTEAFF. Here the CDR3 DNA reads TGTGCCAGTAACTCGAAACGCGGGGGGCGGACTGAAGCTTTCTTT. Full variable domain (remainder filled in from reference TRBV19 and TRBJ1-1): DGGITQSPKYLFRKEGQNVTLSCEQNLNHDAMYWYRQDPGQGLRLIYYSQIVNDFQKGDIAEGYSVSREKKESFPLTVTSAQKNPTAFYLCASNSKRGGRTEAFFGQGTRLTVV.

V is TRBV30 and J is TRBJ1-2; TRBD1 might be the D (6 bases). Trimming removed 3 bases at V and 6 bases at J, with 14 bases between. Germline assignment: CDR1 GTSNPN and CDR2 SVGIG (reference sequence). The CDR3 loop spans 13 amino acids. CDR3 sequence reads: CAWRVQGIDGYTF. As DNA, the CDR3 is TGTGCCTGGAGGGTACAGGGTATCGATGGCTACACCTTC.

This chain joins TRBV19 and TRBJ1-4; TRBD1 is a possible D gene (5 bases). Germline assignment: CDR1 LNHDA and CDR2 SQIVND (reference sequence). This CDR3 region has 15 residues. The V and J ends lost 1 base and 5 bases respectively, with 11 bases between them. CDR3 sequence (DNA): TGTGCCAGTAGTATAGGTCCAGGGCCGAATGAAAAACTGTTTTTT. Translating gives CASSIGPGPNEKLFF.

The rearrangement joins TRBV5-8 to TRBJ2-7; D is unclear. This CDR3 has 15 amino acids. V lost 0 bases and J 2 bases, leaving 12 bases between the germline ends. Germline-derived CDR1 and CDR2 are SGHTS and YDEGEE. CDR3 coding DNA: TGTGCCAGCAGCTTGGTCGGTCTCGAAGCCTACGAGCAGTACTTC. Protein product: CASSLVGLEAYEQYF.

V gene TRBV11-2 combines with J gene TRBJ1-2; D might be TRBD1 (5 bases). This CDR3 comprises 15 residues. Germline V gives CDR1 SGHAT, CDR2 FQNNGV. Trimming removed 5 bases from V and 2 bases from J, with 15 bases in between. The CDR3 protein is CASSQIDSFNYGYTF. The CDR3 DNA reads as TGTGCCAGCAGCCAAATCGACAGTTTCAACTATGGCTACACCTTC.

The chain links TRBV6-1 to TRBJ2-7; no reliable D call. Germline loops: CDR1 MNHNS, CDR2 SASEGT. The CDR3 has 11 amino acids. Trimming removed 6 bases at V and 3 bases at J, with 6 bases between. The CDR3 loop is CASSASYEQYF. The CDR3, as DNA: TGTGCCAGCAGCGCTAGCTACGAGCAGTACTTC.

The gene calls are TRBV2 and TRBJ1-2, with 10 nucleotides matching TRBD1. Germline V gives CDR1 SNHLY, CDR2 FYNNEI. The CDR3 is 13 amino acids. V lost 8 bases to trimming and J lost 6 bases; unmatched junction nucleotides: 6. The CDR3, as DNA: TGTGCCAGCGTGACCGGGACAGGGGATGGCTACACCTTC. Protein sequence: CASVTGTGDGYTF.

The chain couples TRBV28 to TRBJ1-5; D perhaps matches TRBD1 (5 bases). The CDR3 consists of 11 residues. V lost 2 bases and J lost 12, with 8 bases in between. The V gene's germline CDR1 is MDHEN and CDR2 SYDVKM. CDR3 loop: CASSLGGDQHF. CDR3 nucleotide sequence: TGTGCCAGCAGTTTAGGAGGGGACCAGCATTTT.

V is TRBV29-1 and J is TRBJ1-1; possibly TRBD1 for D (6 bases). CDR1 SQVTM and CDR2 ANQGSEA come from the germline V gene. The ends were cut back, 5 bases at V and 6 bases at J, with 13 bases in the middle. The length of the CDR3 is 12 residues. Here the CDR3 reads CSVRTARPEAFF. DNA for the CDR3: TGCAGCGTTCGGACAGCCAGACCTGAAGCTTTCTTT.

CDR3 DNA sequence: TGCAGCGGAAAGGGGGTACGGACTGAAGCTTTCTTT. Translation gives CSGKGVRTEAFF. The genes are TRBV29-1 and TRBJ1-1; D is possibly TRBD1 (6 bases). The V gene lost 7 bases and the J gene lost 5 bases, with 14 bases spanning the gap. The CDR3 has 12 amino acids. In germline, CDR1 is SQVTM, CDR2 ANQGSEA. The complete variable domain, with remaining parts taken from reference TRBV29-1 and TRBJ1-1, reads SAVISQKPSRDICQRGTSLTIQCQVDSQVTMMFWYRQQPGQSLTLIATANQGSEATYESGFVIDKFPISRPNLTFSTLTVSNMSPEDSSIYLCSGKGVRTEAFFGQGTRLTVV.

CDR3 sequence reads: CASSTVQGGQGGNSPLHF. CDR3 sequence (DNA): TGTGCCAGCAGCACGGTGCAGGGGGGACAGGGGGGTAATTCACCCCTCCACTTT. This sequence joins TRBV5-6 and TRBJ1-6, with 11 bases aligning to TRBD1. CDR1 is SGHDT and CDR2 is YYEEEE in the germline V gene. V dropped 4 bases and J dropped 6; count of bases not matched to a gene: 12. The CDR3 length is 18 residues. Complete variable domain (other parts from reference TRBV5-6 and TRBJ1-6): DAGVTQSPTHLIKTRGQQVTLRCSPKSGHDTVSWYQQALGQGPQFIFQYYEEEERQRGNFPDRFSGHQFPNYSSELNVNALLLGDSALYLCASSTVQGGQGGNSPLHFGNGTRLTVT.